These 2 T cell receptor beta chains were all obtained from the same sample, sequenced in a study of T cell repertoires in cytomegalovirus infection. Each CDR3 protein is one row after TCRdb ran MiXCR on the reads. The sample lists some 940,000 distinct CDR3 sequences, around a third occurring once. Their specific antigens are unknown. The source material was cultured CD8+ T cells from PBMCs, sampled from culture after CMV antigen stimulation. The source of these receptors is a human donor in good health (CMV status not recorded). Some clones in this sample may be carry-over from other donors' samples.

The rearrangement uses TRBV7-6 and TRBJ2-2; D perhaps matches TRBD2 (9 bases). CDR3 length: 17 residues. Trimming shortened V by 10 bases and J by 6 bases, and 27 bases separated the two germline ends. Germline values: CDR1 SGHVS, CDR2 FNYEAQ. The CDR3 loop is CAIAASGGLAGSGELFF. DNA of the CDR3: TGTGCCATCGCCGCCTCAGGGGGCCTAGCGGGATCCGGGGAGCTGTTTTTT.

This sequence joins TRBV10-2 and TRBJ1-1, with D unresolved. CDR1 is WSHSY and CDR2 is SAAADI in the germline V gene. V shed 9 bases and J shed 0 bases, with 8 bases lying between them. The CDR3 is made up of 12 amino acids. The CDR3 DNA follows: TGCGCCAGTTTGGGGTTGAACACTGAAGCTTTCTTT. Residues: CASLGLNTEAFF.